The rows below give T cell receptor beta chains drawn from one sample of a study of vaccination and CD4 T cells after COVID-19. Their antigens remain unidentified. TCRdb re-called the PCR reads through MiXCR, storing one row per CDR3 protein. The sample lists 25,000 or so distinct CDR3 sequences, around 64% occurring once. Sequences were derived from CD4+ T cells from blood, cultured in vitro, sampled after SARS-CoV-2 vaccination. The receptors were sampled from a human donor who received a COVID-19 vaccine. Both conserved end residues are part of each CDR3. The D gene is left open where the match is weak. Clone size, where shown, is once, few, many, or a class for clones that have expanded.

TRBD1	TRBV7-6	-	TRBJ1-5	TGTGCCAGCAGCCCCCGGACAGGGGGAGTTAGCAATCAGCCCCAGCATTTT	CASSPRTGGVSNQPQHF
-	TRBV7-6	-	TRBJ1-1	TGTGCCAGCAGCCCAGACCTGAACACTGAAGCTTTCTTT	CASSPDLNTEAFF
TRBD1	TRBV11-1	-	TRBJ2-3	TGTGCCAGCAGCTTGGACAGGGGCGGCACAGATACGCAGTATTTT	CASSLDRGGTDTQYF
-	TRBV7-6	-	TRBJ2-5	TGTGCCAGCAGCTTAGATACCGGGCCGCAAGAGACCCAGTACTTC	CASSLDTGPQETQYF
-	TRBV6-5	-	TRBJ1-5	TGTGCCAGCAGTTACCGAGGGGCCTCCGGTCAGCCCCAGCATTTT	CASSYRGASGQPQHF
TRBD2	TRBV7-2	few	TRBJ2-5	TGTGCCAGCAGCTTAGCGTCCGGCGGGGGGGGGCAAGAGACCCAGTACTTC	CASSLASGGGGQETQYF
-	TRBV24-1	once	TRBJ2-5	TGTGCCACCAGTGAGCAAGGGGTGAGTCAAGAGACCCAGTACTTC	CATSEQGVSQETQYF
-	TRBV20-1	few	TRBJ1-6	TGCAGTGCTAGCATGGGTAAGGGAACCCTCCACTTT	CSASMGKGTLHF
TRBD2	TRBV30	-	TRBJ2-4	TGTGCCTGGAGTGGCCGGGGGGGTGCCAAAAACATTCAGTACTTC	CAWSGRGGAKNIQYF
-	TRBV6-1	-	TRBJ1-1	TGTGCCAGCAGTCGCGGTTTTGTCAGGACCTCCGGGGGCACTGAAGCTTTCTTT	CASSRGFVRTSGGTEAFF
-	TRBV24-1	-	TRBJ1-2	TGTGCCACCAGTGACTCTCTTGTGGGGGGGAATGGCTACACCTTC	CATSDSLVGGNGYTF
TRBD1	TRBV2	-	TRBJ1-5	TGTGCCAGCAGCCCCGACAGGGGAGGTAATCAGCCCCAGCATTTT	CASSPDRGGNQPQHF
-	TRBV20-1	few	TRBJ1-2	TGCAGTGCTGAGACAGAGAACTATGGCTACACCTTC	CSAETENYGYTF
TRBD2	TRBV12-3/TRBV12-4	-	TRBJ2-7	TGTGCCAGCAGTTTAAACTTAATGGGGACTAGCGGCTACGAGCAGTACTTC	CASSLNLMGTSGYEQYF
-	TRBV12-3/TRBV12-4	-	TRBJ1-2	TGTGCCAGCAGTTTCAGTAACAGCTTTTATGGCTACACCTTC	CASSFSNSFYGYTF
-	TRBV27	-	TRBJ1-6	TGTGCCAGCAGTTTCCCGGGGAGGAATTCACCCCTCCACTTT	CASSFPGRNSPLHF
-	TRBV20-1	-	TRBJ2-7	TGCAGTGCTAGGGCATCCTACGAGCAGTACTTC	CSARASYEQYF